This T cell receptor beta chain stems from a study of cytomegalovirus exposure and HLA in healthy donors. The study's findings and limits: Fewer N-insertions than the roughly 700-donor mean were reportedly shown by an Asian-associated ancestry cluster in a later analysis. The presence/absence work took it that sequencing depth was about the same across donors.

Notes on this clone: The target antigen is unknown.

The donors, nominally healthy at sampling, likely had unrecorded immune exposures. After removal of 2 bases from V and 0 bases from J, the junction contained 5 bases not matched to a gene. CDR3 length equals 15 residues. The V gene's germline CDR1 is SGHRS and CDR2 YFSETQ. It was with 60 Vbeta and 13 Jbeta primers that the PCR ran. Some clones are missing from TCRdb's copy, which holds only in-frame ones; the method was immunoSEQ multiplex PCR. This sample has 150,000 or so clones, with around 84% found just once. Material: PBMCs. This sequence originates from a woman between 40 and 50 years old in good health and CMV-seropositive. The chain recombines TRBV5-1 with TRBJ2-7; 7 positions match TRBD1. The CDR3 reads CASSFPGQSSYEQYF. The CDR3 DNA is TGCGCCAGCAGCTTCCCGGGACAGAGCTCCTACGAGCAGTACTTC.